This note documents a single T cell receptor beta chain sequence. The target antigen is unknown. This entry is derived from a study of pediatric ulcerative colitis. Study at large: Ulcerative colitis patients had pancolitis or left-sided colitis, with confirming histology. Study-wide results and limits: Rectal repertoires separated controls, mild-moderate and acute severe colitis.

Trimming removed 4 bases from V and 1 base from J, with 7 bases in between. CDR3 length: 14 amino acids. From germline, CDR1 is WNHNN and CDR2 SYGVQD (reference sequence). Samples were sequenced at Survey level, maximum 500,000 reads. Profiling relied on immunoSEQ multiplex PCR, and the TCRdb table lists in-frame clones only, not all of them. The top ten clones hold around 6.6% of a sample with 18,000 or so clones, roughly 69% of them seen once. Rectal tissue came from one to two pinch biopsies taken at colonoscopy. The source of this sequence is a boy aged 5-17 years with moderate ulcerative colitis. This rearrangement joins TRBV10-1 to TRBJ2-2, with unresolved D. The specimen was gut tissue. The CDR3 sequence is CASSGQVNTGELFF. The CDR3 DNA follows: TGCGCCAGCAGTGGGCAGGTGAACACCGGGGAGCTGTTTTTT.